This TCR beta chain is drawn from a study of blood T cell repertoires in COVID-19. Generated by immunoSEQ multiplex PCR, the TCRdb table keeps only in-frame clones and is missing some. The sample records some 76,000 clones, around 86% being singletons. This CDR3 contains 12 residues. CDR1 is MDHEN, CDR2 SYDVKM, per germline. V gave up 11 bases and J gave up 8 bases, with 18 bases separating them. Sequenced: peripheral blood. This receptor was taken from a woman younger than 35 with acute or convalescent COVID-19. This chain uses TRBV28 with TRBJ1-2; maybe TRBD1 (5 bases). The CDR3 region is CASRWGGGGYTF. The CDR3 bases are TGTGCCTCGCGATGGGGGGGAGGCGGCTACACCTTC.